This T cell receptor (beta chain) was recorded in a study of PD-L1 blockade in urothelial cancer. Produced via immunoSEQ multiplex PCR; TCRdb's table is partial and in-frame only. Altogether 45,000 to 60,000 clones are present, 82% being singletons, with the ten largest covering 1.5% to 2%. Time point: pretreatment peripheral blood. Per germline, CDR1 MDHEN and CDR2 SYDVKM. CDR3 size: 15 residues. Losses at the gene ends were 7 bases for V and 3 bases for J; bases not matched to a gene: 8. Comments on this clone: Its antigen is currently unknown.

Study-wide points: Pretreatment blood TCR clonality under the median forecast improved survival.

The J gene is TRBJ1-5, the V gene TRBV28; 8 bases align to TRBD1. This receptor was obtained from a man aged 45-65 years with urothelial cancer. Sequenced material: PBMCs, taken around atezolizumab (anti-PD-L1) treatment. This CDR3 is CASMVETGVNQPQHF. In nucleotides, the CDR3 is TGTGCCAGCATGGTTGAGACAGGGGTCAATCAGCCCCAGCATTTT.